The 23 T cell receptor beta chains given below trace back to one sample, sequenced in a study of blood T cell repertoires in COVID-19. Profiling relied on immunoSEQ multiplex PCR, and the TCRdb table lists in-frame clones only, not all of them. This sample carries some 320,000 clones, about 90% of them seen once, and the ten largest clones take less than 3.5%. The sample consisted of PBMCs or T cells enriched from blood (not recorded which). The receptors shown here come from a woman aged 45-65 years who had been exposed to COVID-19.

This clone has a single count. The chain carries TRBV21-1 and TRBJ2-1; TRBD1, the D gene given by the table, was not confirmed from the DNA. TRBV21-1 is designated a pseudogene. The CDR3 contains 18 residues. The CDR3 bases are TGTGCCAGCAGCAAAGTCCATATTGGGACAGGTTCCTACAATGAGCAGTTCTTC. This translates into CASSKVHIGTGSYNEQFF.

The CDR3 sequence is CASSFSQPQDRTGELFF. CDR3 DNA: TGTGCCAGCAGCTTTAGCCAACCCCAAGATCGCACCGGGGAGCTGTTTTTT. The chain uses TRBV7-6 and TRBJ2-2; D gene ambiguous. CDR3 length equals 17 residues. Between the trimmed V and J ends, which lost 3 bases and 4 bases, there was a span of 18 bases. The germline CDR1 and CDR2 sequences are SGHVS and FNYEAQ.

The rearrangement links TRBV4-2 to TRBJ1-1, with a possible D match to TRBD1 (5 bases). CDR1 is LGHNA, CDR2 YNFKEQ, per germline. This CDR3 is 17 amino acids long. Trimming stripped 0 bases from V and 6 bases from J, with 20 bases between. Here the CDR3 DNA reads TGTGCCAGCAGCCAAGAGGGGTGGCCGGGGGGTATGTCTGAAGCTTTCTTT. Translating gives CASSQEGWPGGMSEAFF.

The rearrangement uses TRBV19 and TRBJ1-1; perhaps TRBD1 as D (5 bases). The CDR3 consists of 13 residues. CDR1 and CDR2 (germline): LNHDA, SQIVND (reference sequence). Trimming pared 3 bases from V and 5 bases from J, leaving 10 bases between. CDR3 residues: CASSIWEGTEAFF. The CDR3 coding sequence is TGTGCCAGTAGTATCTGGGAGGGGACTGAAGCTTTCTTT.

The rearrangement links TRBV3-1 (or the pseudogene TRBV3-2) to TRBJ1-2; TRBD1 matches at 12 bases. This CDR3 region has 19 residues. Germline V lookup: CDR1 LGHDT, CDR2 YNNKEL (reference sequence). V gave up 4 bases and J gave up 7 bases; unmatched junction bases: 19. As DNA, the CDR3 is TGTGCCAGCAGCCTAAGTTCAGGGACAACAGGGACAGGGGGCTCTGGCTACACCTTC. Translation gives CASSLSSGTTGTGGSGYTF.

This clone was observed a single time. This chain uses TRBV3-1 (or the pseudogene TRBV3-2) with TRBJ1-3, with D maybe TRBD1 (5 bases). The length of the CDR3 is 13 residues. Germline V lookup: CDR1 LGHDT, CDR2 YNNKEL (reference sequence). V was cut by 8 bases and J by 4 bases, with 12 bases left in between. DNA of the CDR3: TGTGCCAGCGCAGGGAGGTCGGGAAACACCATATATTTT. Its protein is CASAGRSGNTIYF.

The chain is built from TRBV2 and TRBJ2-5, with 7 bases identical to TRBD1. V gave up 6 bases and J gave up 2 bases; unmatched junction bases: 3. Germline V CDR1 and CDR2: SNHLY, FYNNEI. The CDR3 length is 13 residues. CDR3 in amino acids: CASRPDRQETQYF. The CDR3 DNA reads TGTGCCAGCAGGCCGGACAGGCAAGAGACCCAGTACTTC.

The V gene is TRBV11-2, the J gene TRBJ2-1, with 9 bases fitting TRBD2. This CDR3 spans 16 amino acids. After removal of 2 bases from V and 8 bases from J, the junction contained 10 bases not matched to a gene. CDR1 and CDR2 (germline): SGHAT, FQNNGV. CDR3 region: CASSLLRGGPSHEQFF. CDR3 coding DNA: TGTGCCAGCAGCTTATTGCGGGGGGGCCCTTCCCATGAGCAGTTCTTC.

The gene calls are TRBV6-8 and TRBJ1-3, with D tentatively TRBD1 (6 bases). V was pared by 5 bases and J by 6 bases, with 17 bases between. CDR1 MNHGY and CDR2 SAAAGT come from the germline V gene. The CDR3 length is 15 residues. This CDR3 reads CASSPIQGKQNTIYF. The CDR3 region has the DNA TGTGCCAGCAGTCCGATACAGGGAAAACAAAACACCATATATTTT.

The gene calls are TRBV7-6 and TRBJ1-4; 7 bases match TRBD1. J was trimmed by 7 bases and V by 0 bases; bases with no gene match: 8. This CDR3 spans 16 amino acids. From germline, CDR1 is SGHVS and CDR2 FNYEAQ. The CDR3 region has the DNA TGTGCCAGCAGCTTAGCATCCGGGACAGTGGTTGAAAAACTGTTTTTT. This codes for CASSLASGTVVEKLFF.

The chain couples TRBV15 to TRBJ2-2, with 8 positions matching TRBD1. V gave up 4 bases and J gave up 1 base; unmatched junction bases: 2. The CDR3 is made up of 15 amino acids. Germline-derived CDR1 and CDR2 are LNHNV and YYDKDF (reference sequence). As DNA, the CDR3 is TGTGCCACCAGCACTGGACAGGGGAACACCGGGGAGCTGTTTTTT. This gives the protein CATSTGQGNTGELFF.

This sequence joins TRBV29-1 and TRBJ1-2; D is perhaps TRBD1 (5 bases). The CDR3 covers 13 residues. Germline V CDR1 and CDR2: SQVTM, ANQGSEA. The ends were cut back, 5 bases at V and 7 bases at J, with 17 bases in the middle. The CDR3 sequence is CSVTEAGKRGYTF. CDR3 nucleotide sequence: TGCAGCGTTACAGAGGCAGGGAAGCGTGGCTACACCTTC.

The rearrangement joins TRBV24-1 to TRBJ2-5; TRBD2 aligns across 13 bases. CDR3 length equals 17 residues. Germline V gives CDR1 KGHDR, CDR2 SFDVKD. Trimming cost V 5 bases and J 5 bases; bases outside gene matches: 10. The CDR3 spells CATSALGTSGVRETQYF. Written as DNA, the CDR3 is TGTGCCACCAGTGCCCTAGGGACTAGCGGGGTTCGTGAGACCCAGTACTTC.

The rearrangement links TRBV6-1 to TRBJ2-7, with D possibly TRBD1 on 5 matching bases. The CDR3 sequence is 16 residues long. CDR1 is MNHNS, CDR2 SASEGT, per germline. V was shortened by 0 bases and J by 3 bases, with 15 bases between the two germline ends. CDR3 in DNA: TGTGCCAGCAGTGAAGCGCAGGGCCCCCGGGTCTACGAGCAGTACTTC. It translates to CASSEAQGPRVYEQYF.

The J gene is TRBJ2-5, the V gene TRBV6-1, with D possibly matching TRBD2 (7 bases). This CDR3 spans 15 amino acids. CDR1 and CDR2 from the germline V gene are MNHNS and SASEGT. Trimming took off 1 base at V and 5 bases at J, with 14 bases between the two ends. CDR3 nucleotides: TGTGCCAGCAGTGAAGTTGGGGGGGCACGGGAGACCCAGTACTTC. It translates to CASSEVGGARETQYF.

The chain recombines TRBV10-2 with TRBJ1-1; TRBD1 aligns across 7 bases. Germline assignment: CDR1 WSHSY and CDR2 SAAADI. The CDR3 is 14 residues long. The trim removed 9 bases at V and 2 bases at J, leaving 9 bases unmatched. CDR3 region: CASYLGQHNTEAFF. CDR3 nucleotides: TGCGCCAGTTACCTGGGACAGCACAACACTGAAGCTTTCTTT.

The genes are TRBV5-1 and TRBJ2-3; 8 positions match TRBD2. The CDR3 is 16 residues long. J lost 1 base, V lost 4 bases, and 8 bases had no gene match. Germline V gives CDR1 SGHRS, CDR2 YFSETQ. The CDR3 DNA is TGCGCCAGCAGCCCCGCGCGGGGGGCGGGCACAGATACGCAGTATTTT. This codes for CASSPARGAGTDTQYF.

The J gene is TRBJ2-2, the V gene TRBV7-9; possible D gene TRBD1, 5 bases. V dropped 3 bases and J dropped 7 bases, with 15 bases sitting between them. Germline V gene sequence: CDR1 SEHNR, CDR2 FQNEAQ (reference sequence). The CDR3 is 15 amino acids. CDR3 bases: TGTGCCAGCAGCTTCCAAGTCAGGGAAAGCGGGGAGCTGTTTTTT. Translating it yields CASSFQVRESGELFF. The variable domain in full, with the rest retrieved from reference TRBV7-9 and TRBJ2-2, is DTGVSQNPRHKITKRGQNVTFRCDPISEHNRLYWYRQTLGQGPEFLTYFQNEAQLEKSRLLSDRFSAERPKGSFSTLEIQRTEQGDSAMYLCASSFQVRESGELFFGEGSRLTVL.

This chain links TRBV5-6 with TRBJ1-1, with 12 bases fitting TRBD1. The J segment lost 0 bases and the V segment lost 2 bases, leaving 5 bases of the junction unmatched. Per germline, CDR1 SGHDT and CDR2 YYEEEE. This CDR3 contains 17 residues. In DNA, the CDR3 is TGTGCCAGCAGCTTTGGGACAGGGGGCTCACTGAACACTGAAGCTTTCTTT. Encoded protein: CASSFGTGGSLNTEAFF.

J is TRBJ1-4 and V is TRBV14; a possible D gene is TRBD1 (5 bases). Trimming cost V 3 bases and J 3 bases, with 17 bases left between them. Germline V gene lookup returns CDR1 SGHDN and CDR2 FVKESK. The CDR3 extends over 17 amino acids. The CDR3 here is CASSHVGGVQANEKLFF. For the CDR3, the DNA is TGTGCCAGCAGCCACGTTGGGGGGGTTCAAGCTAATGAAAAACTGTTTTTT.

V usage is TRBV23-1 and J usage is TRBJ2-7, with D perhaps TRBD2 (5 bases). TRBV23-1 is identified as an open reading frame with a role that is uncertain. The CDR3 has 13 residues. Between the trimmed V and J ends, which lost 8 bases and 4 bases, there was a span of 15 bases. The CDR3 spells CASGSLLEYEQYF. For the CDR3, the DNA is TGCGCCAGCGGGAGCTTGTTGGAATACGAGCAGTACTTC.

This chain connects TRBV3-1 (or the pseudogene TRBV3-2) to TRBJ2-1; TRBD2 aligns across 8 bases. CDR3 size: 17 residues. Losses at the gene ends were 3 bases for V and 0 bases for J; bases not matched to a gene: 7. Germline V gene lookup returns CDR1 LGHDT and CDR2 YNNKEL (reference sequence). The CDR3 protein is CASSHKRRGGSYNEQFF. DNA of the CDR3: TGTGCCAGCAGCCATAAACGCCGGGGGGGCTCCTACAATGAGCAGTTCTTC.

The chain is built from TRBV4-1 and TRBJ2-6; no definite D call. Germline V CDR1 and CDR2: MGHRA, YSYEKL. The CDR3 extends over 13 amino acids. Trimming pared 4 bases from V and 8 bases from J, leaving 9 bases between. CDR3 sequence (DNA): TGCGCCAGCAGCCCACCACAGTCCAACGTCCTGACTTTC. It translates to CASSPPQSNVLTF.